The subject of this entry is one TCR beta chain. The antigen is unknown. CDR3 length: 16 amino acids. The junction had 11 bases not matched to a gene; V was cut back by 7 bases and J by 0 bases. Germline values: CDR1 SNHLY, CDR2 FYNNEI. These data come from a study of cytomegalovirus exposure and HLA in healthy donors. Notes on the study in general: DRB1 showed the most TCR associations and HLA-C the fewest in a later analysis, as rates varied by HLA locus.

These donors counted as nominally healthy when sampled, but unrecorded immune exposures were likely. The study ran its PCR with 60 Vbeta and 13 Jbeta primers. Original processing methods: Counted up in a later analysis, unique TCR beta chains came to around 80 million, with about 9.9 million shared. Repertoires were generated with immunoSEQ multiplex PCR, while TCRdb's copy carries only in-frame clones and drops some. V and J calls and clone size come straight from that table; D and trimming were deduced from the DNA. The table lists about 150,000 clones, about 74% of them singletons, with 13% in the top ten.

The sequence came from a middle-aged man in good health and CMV-seropositive. The chain joins TRBV2 to TRBJ2-7; 8 bases agree with TRBD1. The sample was PBMCs. The CDR3, as DNA: TGTGCCAGCATCAGGACACAGGGGGAGAGCTCCTACGAGCAGTACTTC. Translated, it gives CASIRTQGESSYEQYF.